One and the same sample provided the 22 T cell receptor beta chains below, sequenced in a study of CD8 T cells in Susac syndrome. With random hexamers, reverse transcription was performed on roughly 0.5 to 1 ug of RNA. TCRdb re-derived calls from the immunoSEQ multiplex PCR reads in MiXCR, one entry per CDR3 protein. The table includes over 350,000 distinct CDR3 sequences, approximately 85% detected once. The specimen was CD8+ T cells from PBMCs. The receptors here all came from a human donor with multiple sclerosis.

The chain carries TRBV6-2 or TRBV6-3 and TRBJ2-7, with D hard to call. Germline lookup yields CDR1 MNHEY and CDR2 SVGEGT. V was clipped by 5 bases and J by 2 bases, with 16 bases between them. This CDR3 has 15 residues. CDR3 loop: CASSPDSALTYEQYF. The CDR3 DNA reads TGTGCCAGCAGTCCAGATTCGGCCCTCACCTACGAGCAGTACTTC.

This clonotype was detected once. The chain recombines TRBV7-9 with TRBJ2-1, with a weak D call TRBD2 (5 bases). The CDR3 sequence is 19 residues long. Germline CDR1 reads SEHNR; CDR2 reads FQNEAQ (reference sequence). The germline V and J ends were trimmed by 1 base and 3 bases, with 22 bases remaining between them. The CDR3 nucleotides read TGTGCCAGCAGCTTAGAAGGGCTAGCCGCCCGGTTAATCTACAATGAGCAGTTCTTC. Protein sequence: CASSLEGLAARLIYNEQFF.

This chain connects TRBV27 to TRBJ1-5, with D perhaps TRBD1 (5 bases). V was pared by 7 bases and J by 3 bases, with 13 bases between. CDR3 length: 14 residues. Germline V gives CDR1 MNHEY, CDR2 SMNVEV (reference sequence). CDR3 sequence: CASKPGTVNQPQHF. CDR3 in DNA: TGTGCCAGCAAGCCCGGGACGGTCAATCAGCCCCAGCATTTT.

This rearrangement joins TRBV5-4 to TRBJ1-1, with 8 bases fitting TRBD1. V lost 3 bases, J lost 0 bases, and 10 bases stayed unmatched. Germline-derived CDR1 and CDR2 are SGHNT and YYREEE (reference sequence). CDR3 length equals 17 residues. In nucleotides, the CDR3 is TGTGCCAGCAGCTACGGGGGGGACAGGATCATGAACACTGAAGCTTTCTTT. This translates into CASSYGGDRIMNTEAFF. The full variable domain, rest sourced from reference TRBV5-4 and TRBJ1-1, is ETGVTQSPTHLIKTRGQQVTLRCSSQSGHNTVSWYQQALGQGPQFIFQYYREEENGRGNFPPRFSGLQFPNYSSELNVNALELDDSALYLCASSYGGDRIMNTEAFFGQGTRLTVV.

This chain links TRBV28 with TRBJ2-1, with 7 positions matching TRBD2. J was trimmed by 2 bases and V by 3 bases; bases with no gene match: 1. The CDR3 consists of 14 residues. Germline V gives CDR1 MDHEN, CDR2 SYDVKM. The CDR3 here is CASSFGRAYNEQFF. CDR3 bases: TGTGCCAGCAGTTTTGGGAGGGCCTACAATGAGCAGTTCTTC.

The chain employs TRBV20-1 and TRBJ2-1; 10 bases agree with TRBD2. Germline V gives CDR1 DFQATT, CDR2 SNEGSKA (reference sequence). The CDR3 totals 16 residues. J was trimmed by 2 bases and V by 0 bases; bases with no gene match: 4. The CDR3 bases are TGCAGTGCTAGAGATCTCAGCGGGGGGGCCTACAATGAGCAGTTCTTC. It specifies CSARDLSGGAYNEQFF.

V and J are TRBV12-3 or TRBV12-4 and TRBJ2-1; no clear D. V shed 8 bases and J shed 8 bases, with 22 bases lying between them. The CDR3 is 15 residues long. This CDR3 is CASAPPQRPVDEQFF. The CDR3 DNA sequence: TGTGCCAGCGCCCCCCCCCAAAGGCCGGTGGATGAGCAGTTCTTC.

The V and J genes are TRBV30 and TRBJ1-2; D not resolved. From germline, CDR1 is GTSNPN and CDR2 SVGIG (reference sequence). Trimming shortened V by 3 bases and J by 6 bases, and 14 bases separated the two germline ends. The CDR3 covers 13 residues. CDR3 amino acids: CAWSVGSGNGYTF. The CDR3 DNA sequence: TGTGCCTGGAGCGTTGGGTCAGGCAATGGCTACACCTTC.

The rearrangement uses TRBV5-5 and TRBJ1-1, with D uncertain. The ends were cut back, 0 bases at V and 5 bases at J, with 8 bases in the middle. The germline gives CDR1 SGHKS, CDR2 YYEKEE (reference sequence). The CDR3 spans 13 residues. The CDR3 loop is CASSLAGVTEAFF. DNA of the CDR3: TGTGCCAGCAGCTTGGCCGGGGTGACTGAAGCTTTCTTT.

The chain joins TRBV3-1 to TRBJ2-1, with unresolved D. In germline, CDR1 is LGHDT, CDR2 YNNKEL (reference sequence). With 0 bases removed from V and 1 base from J, the gap between germline ends came to 10 bases. The CDR3 covers 16 residues. The CDR3 sequence is CASSQDGVVSYNEQFF. The CDR3 DNA follows: TGTGCCAGCAGCCAAGATGGGGTTGTGTCCTACAATGAGCAGTTCTTC.

The V gene is TRBV10-3, the J gene TRBJ2-7; unclear D gene. V lost 2 bases and J lost 5, with 19 bases in between. Germline V CDR1 and CDR2: ENHRY, SYGVKD. The CDR3 is made up of 16 amino acids. CDR3 DNA sequence: TGTGCCATCAGTGAGACATCCACCCCTGGGTCCCACGAGCAGTACTTC. This gives the protein CAISETSTPGSHEQYF.

V usage is TRBV11-2 and J usage is TRBJ2-3; D is unresolved. V was clipped by 1 base and J by 0 bases, with 8 bases between them. The CDR3 covers 15 residues. Germline CDR1 SGHAT, CDR2 FQNNGV. CDR3 sequence (DNA): TGTGCCAGCAGCTTAGTCCCGGGTAGCACAGATACGCAGTATTTT. Encoded protein: CASSLVPGSTDTQYF.

V and J are TRBV24-1 and TRBJ2-1; D call uncertain. Germline CDR1 and CDR2: KGHDR and SFDVKD. V lost 1 base, J lost 9 bases, and 3 bases lay in between. The CDR3 is 11 amino acids. CDR3 in amino acids: CATSDFGEQFF. The CDR3 bases are TGTGCCACCAGTGATTTTGGTGAGCAGTTCTTC.

V usage is TRBV28 and J usage is TRBJ1-2; D gene uncertain. Germline CDR1 and CDR2: MDHEN and SYDVKM. The ends were cut back, 2 bases at V and 8 bases at J, with 18 bases in the middle. The CDR3 is 15 residues long. CDR3 sequence reads: CASSLEQPPTTGYTF. The CDR3 DNA sequence: TGTGCCAGCAGTTTAGAACAACCCCCGACAACGGGCTACACCTTC.

This clonotype is a singleton in its sample. This chain links TRBV6-1 with TRBJ2-7; TRBD2 matches 9 bases. The CDR3 is 15 residues long. V lost 1 base, J lost 4 bases, and 5 bases stayed unmatched. Germline CDR1 reads MNHNS; CDR2 reads SASEGT. CDR3 nucleotides: TGTGCCAGCAGTGAAGATGATAGCGGGAGTTACGAGCAGTACTTC. Protein product: CASSEDDSGSYEQYF.

The chain links TRBV10-3 to TRBJ1-2; the D is unclear. CDR1 and CDR2 (germline): ENHRY, SYGVKD. The V gene lost 8 bases and the J gene lost 2 bases, with 12 bases spanning the gap. The CDR3 runs 13 residues. The CDR3 bases are TGTGCCATCTCTGATTTTGGAAACTATGGCTACACCTTC. Translating it yields CAISDFGNYGYTF.

The chain uses TRBV30 and TRBJ1-1, with 9 bases lining up with TRBD1. Losses at the gene ends were 5 bases for V and 2 bases for J; bases not matched to a gene: 6. The CDR3 contains 14 residues. Germline V lookup: CDR1 GTSNPN, CDR2 SVGIG (reference sequence). CDR3 bases: TGTGCCTGGGACGAGACAGGGGGAAACACTGAAGCTTTCTTT. Protein: CAWDETGGNTEAFF. Using reference TRBV30 and TRBJ1-1 for the parts outside the CDR3, the full variable domain is SQTIHQWPATLVQPVGSPLSLECTVEGTSNPNLYWYRQAAGRGLQLLFYSVGIGQISSEVPQNLSASRPQDRQFILSSKKLLLSDSGFYLCAWDETGGNTEAFFGQGTRLTVV.

Only a few counts were recorded for this clonotype. The chain employs TRBV6-1 and TRBJ1-1; D call uncertain. CDR3 length: 13 amino acids. V was clipped by 6 bases and J by 1 base, with 9 bases between them. Germline CDR1 and CDR2: MNHNS and SASEGT. CDR3 amino acids: CASRGSGNTEAFF. The CDR3 nucleotides read TGTGCCAGCAGGGGGTCCGGGAACACTGAAGCTTTCTTT.

This clonotype was seen once. The chain couples TRBV5-6 to TRBJ1-5, with 9 bases lining up with TRBD1. The V and J ends lost 4 bases and 7 bases, in that order; junction bases with no gene match: 6. The CDR3 is 14 residues long. The germline CDR1 and CDR2 sequences are SGHDT and YYEEEE. The CDR3 is CASSITGGRQPQHF. CDR3 sequence (DNA): TGTGCCAGCAGCATTACAGGGGGCAGACAGCCCCAGCATTTT.

The chain has TRBV20-1 and TRBJ2-5; D uncertain. The V end lost 3 bases, the J end lost 1 base, and 15 bases lay between the germline ends. The CDR3 spans 15 residues. Germline-derived CDR1 and CDR2 are DFQATT and SNEGSKA (reference sequence). The CDR3 reads CSASGRGATQETQYF. For the CDR3, the DNA is TGCAGTGCTAGTGGACGAGGAGCTACCCAAGAGACCCAGTACTTC.

The chain recombines TRBV5-5 with TRBJ2-1; TRBD2 might be the D (8 bases). CDR3 length equals 18 residues. Trimming cost V 5 bases and J 3 bases, with 24 bases left between them. The germline V gene has CDR1 SGHKS and CDR2 YYEKEE (reference sequence). CDR3: CASSPGGTGLDNYNEQFF. CDR3 coding DNA: TGTGCCAGCAGTCCAGGGGGAACGGGACTAGATAACTACAATGAGCAGTTCTTC. Complete variable domain (other parts from reference TRBV5-5 and TRBJ2-1): DAGVTQSPTHLIKTRGQQVTLRCSPISGHKSVSWYQQVLGQGPQFIFQYYEKEERGRGNFPDRFSARQFPNYSSELNVNALLLGDSALYLCASSPGGTGLDNYNEQFFGPGTRLTVL.

The J gene is TRBJ2-6, the V gene TRBV6-1; D may match TRBD1 or TRBD2 (5 bases each). V was shortened by 1 base and J by 1 base, with 8 bases between the two germline ends. Germline-derived CDR1 and CDR2 are MNHNS and SASEGT. There are 16 residues in the CDR3. This CDR3 is CASSEGGDSGANVLTF. The CDR3 nucleotides are TGTGCCAGCAGTGAAGGAGGGGATTCTGGGGCCAACGTCCTGACTTTC.